This T cell receptor (beta chain) was profiled in a study of cytomegalovirus exposure and HLA in healthy donors. PCR amplification relied on 60 Vbeta primers (plus 13 Jbeta primers). Some clones are missing from TCRdb's copy, which holds only in-frame ones; the method was immunoSEQ multiplex PCR. This sample has 85,000 to 100,000 clones, with 64% found just once. A word on this clone: As yet, its antigen is unknown.

General observations from the study: Earlier analysis found most TCR beta V segments productive about 87% or about 30% of the time. HLA alleles were associated with around 17,000 TCR beta sequences in a later analysis at 0.05 false discovery rate.

V lost 1 base to trimming and J lost 3 bases; unmatched junction nucleotides: 5. Per the germline V gene, CDR1 is LNHDA and CDR2 is SQIVND (reference sequence). CDR3 length: 18 residues. The V gene is TRBV19, the J gene TRBJ2-1; 14 nucleotides line up with TRBD2. The TCR originated in a man aged 55 to 69 in good health and CMV-seronegative. The sequencing input was PBMCs. CDR3 in DNA: TGTGCCAGTAGTATAGGTGGGACTAGCGGGAGTAACTACAATGAGCAGTTCTTC. Amino acid sequence: CASSIGGTSGSNYNEQFF. Together with reference TRBV19 and TRBJ2-1, the CDR3 gives the full variable domain: DGGITQSPKYLFRKEGQNVTLSCEQNLNHDAMYWYRQDPGQGLRLIYYSQIVNDFQKGDIAEGYSVSREKKESFPLTVTSAQKNPTAFYLCASSIGGTSGSNYNEQFFGPGTRLTVL.